This T cell receptor (beta chain) appears in the sequencing data of a study of shared clonotypes between healthy human individuals. General observations from the study: Clonotypes shared by all four donors outscored non-shared clonotypes in generation probability. The authors expected sequencing depth to affect clonotype sharing among donors.

Naive CD8 cells lacked CD45RO and underwent positive selection for CCR7, leaving out terminally differentiated effector memory CD45RA+ cells. Germline lookup yields CDR1 KGHSH and CDR2 LQKENI. This CDR3 has 17 residues. V was trimmed by 1 base and J by 0 bases, leaving 14 bases between them. Deep was the level used in running the assay. Generated by immunoSEQ multiplex PCR, the TCRdb table keeps only in-frame clones and is missing some. The profile shows around 2,000,000 clones, about 94% of them singletons. This clone has only one observation. Antigen specificity is unknown. V usage is TRBV18 and J usage is TRBJ2-3; no clear D. The sequenced sample was naive CD8+ T cells sorted from blood. The sequence came from a man younger than 30 in good health. The CDR3 DNA is TGTGCCAGCTCACCACAAACAGTCCCGTATAGCACAGATACGCAGTATTTT. Its translation is CASSPQTVPYSTDTQYF. The variable domain in full, completed from reference TRBV18 and TRBJ2-3, reads NAGVMQNPRHLVRRRGQEARLRCSPMKGHSHVYWYRQLPEEGLKFMVYLQKENIIDESGMPKERFSAEFPKEGPSILRIQQVVRGDSAAYFCASSPQTVPYSTDTQYFGPGTRLTVL.